The next 17 T cell receptor beta chains were all read from a single sample in a study of identical twins. TCRdb used MiXCR to reprocess the 5' RACE reads, holding one entry per CDR3 protein. The data contain 500,000 or so distinct CDR3 sequences, 13% to 15% of them singletons. The same specimen was also included in a second study, on yellow fever vaccine responses in identical twins.

Sequenced: CD4+ T cells sorted from blood. These receptors all stem from a woman under 30 in good health.

The J gene is TRBJ2-1, the V gene TRBV24-1; 13 nucleotides agree with TRBD2. The J segment lost 6 bases and the V segment lost 0 bases, leaving 7 bases of the junction unmatched. The germline V gene has CDR1 KGHDR and CDR2 SFDVKD. The CDR3 is 18 amino acids. The CDR3 region is CATSDLGTSGKQRNEQFF. Here the CDR3 DNA reads TGTGCCACCAGTGATTTGGGGACTAGCGGGAAGCAACGCAATGAGCAGTTCTTC.

The gene calls are TRBV7-2 and TRBJ1-6, with 8 bases lining up with TRBD1. Germline CDR1 SGHTA, CDR2 FQGNSA. There are 13 residues in the CDR3. The V segment lost 4 bases and the J segment 14 bases; nucleotides outside the gene matches: 7. For the CDR3, the DNA is TGTGCCAGCAGCTCTCGGACAGGGCCATCCCTCCACTTT. Encoded protein: CASSSRTGPSLHF. The full variable domain, its missing parts supplied by reference TRBV7-2 and TRBJ1-6, is GAGVSQSPSNKVTEKGKDVELRCDPISGHTALYWYRQSLGQGLEFLIYFQGNSAPDKSGLPSDRFSAERTGGSVSTLTIQRTQQEDSAVYLCASSSRTGPSLHFGNGTRLTVT.

The rearrangement links TRBV5-1 to TRBJ2-3; D is unresolved. CDR3 length equals 13 residues. Germline lookup yields CDR1 SGHRS and CDR2 YFSETQ. V dropped 2 bases and J dropped 4 bases, with 8 bases sitting between them. The CDR3 loop is CASSFVGADTQYF. CDR3 DNA sequence: TGCGCCAGCAGCTTCGTTGGGGCAGATACGCAGTATTTT.

The V call is TRBV5-1, the J call TRBJ1-3, with a weak D call TRBD1 (5 bases). The CDR3 sequence is 16 residues long. V was clipped by 0 bases and J by 0 bases, with 10 bases between them. The germline gives CDR1 SGHRS, CDR2 YFSETQ. DNA for the CDR3: TGCGCCAGCAGCTTGGCGGGGGTGTCCTCTGGAAACACCATATATTTT. Its protein is CASSLAGVSSGNTIYF.

The V call is TRBV7-2, the J call TRBJ2-5; 7 positions match TRBD2. Trimming cost V 5 bases and J 3 bases; bases outside gene matches: 12. Germline CDR1 SGHTA, CDR2 FQGNSA. There are 16 residues in the CDR3. The CDR3 reads CASSAQRAGLKETQYF. CDR3 in DNA: TGTGCCAGCAGCGCCCAGCGAGCGGGACTTAAAGAGACCCAGTACTTC. Full variable domain (rest looked up from reference TRBV7-2 and TRBJ2-5): GAGVSQSPSNKVTEKGKDVELRCDPISGHTALYWYRQSLGQGLEFLIYFQGNSAPDKSGLPSDRFSAERTGGSVSTLTIQRTQQEDSAVYLCASSAQRAGLKETQYFGPGTRLLVL.

For this clonotype: The junction departs from germline at one end; a sequencing error may be responsible. The rearrangement joins TRBV20-1 to TRBJ2-3; possibly TRBD2 for D (6 bases). This CDR3 is built from 13 residues. CDR1 is DFQATT, CDR2 SNEGSKA, per germline (reference sequence). CDR3 in amino acids: CCARAGHPDTQYF. CDR3 in DNA: TGCTGTGCTAGAGCGGGCCATCCAGATACGCAGTATTTT.

The rearrangement links TRBV27 to TRBJ2-7, with D perhaps matching TRBD1 (5 bases). Per germline, CDR1 MNHEY and CDR2 SMNVEV (reference sequence). The CDR3 is made up of 19 amino acids. The V and J ends lost 2 bases and 2 bases respectively, with 25 bases between them. CDR3 DNA: TGTGCCAGCAGTTTACGCCTCCAGGGATCCGCTGAGTTCGCCTACGAGCAGTACTTC. Translation gives CASSLRLQGSAEFAYEQYF.

This clonotype was seen at least ten times. The chain links TRBV2 to TRBJ1-6; the match to TRBD1 covers 8 bases. V was pared by 3 bases and J by 9 bases, with 7 bases of the junction left unmatched. The CDR3 covers 15 residues. Germline V gene sequence: CDR1 SNHLY, CDR2 FYNNEI. CDR3 sequence reads: CASSDRGPRISPLHF. In nucleotides, the CDR3 is TGTGCCAGCAGTGACAGGGGGCCAAGGATTTCACCCCTCCACTTT.

This sequence joins TRBV5-6 and TRBJ2-2, with D possibly called TRBD1 or TRBD2 (5 bases each). CDR1 and CDR2 from the germline V gene are SGHDT and YYEEEE. V was cut by 4 bases and J by 5 bases, with 18 bases left in between. The CDR3 extends over 16 amino acids. In DNA form, the CDR3 reads TGTGCCAGCAGCGTGGGACCCCGAATTCGAACCGGGGAGCTGTTTTTT. Its translation: CASSVGPRIRTGELFF. Drawing the rest from reference TRBV5-6 and TRBJ2-2, the complete variable domain is DAGVTQSPTHLIKTRGQQVTLRCSPKSGHDTVSWYQQALGQGPQFIFQYYEEEERQRGNFPDRFSGHQFPNYSSELNVNALLLGDSALYLCASSVGPRIRTGELFFGEGSRLTVL.

The chain carries TRBV18 and TRBJ2-5; D gene uncertain. The length of the CDR3 is 13 residues. The germline V and J ends were trimmed by 3 bases and 5 bases, with 10 bases remaining between them. Germline assignment: CDR1 KGHSH and CDR2 LQKENI. The CDR3 region is CASSPLQKETQYF. Written as DNA, the CDR3 is TGTGCCAGCTCACCGCTCCAAAAGGAGACCCAGTACTTC.

V gene TRBV20-1 combines with J gene TRBJ1-1, with no clear D. V was shortened by 7 bases and J by 1 base, with 7 bases between the two germline ends. Germline V gene data show CDR1 as DFQATT and CDR2 as SNEGSKA (reference sequence). The CDR3 is 11 amino acids. The CDR3 DNA sequence: TGCAGTGAGGGTGGGAACACTGAAGCTTTCTTT. Translation: CSEGGNTEAFF.

CDR3 sequence reads: CASRPSGGQQETQYF. In DNA form, the CDR3 reads TGTGCCAGCAGACCTAGCGGGGGCCAACAAGAGACCCAGTACTTC. The rearrangement links TRBV7-2 to TRBJ2-5; TRBD2 matches 10 bases. V lost 6 bases, J lost 2 bases, and 6 bases stayed unmatched. The CDR3 is made up of 15 amino acids. The germline V gene encodes CDR1 SGHTA and CDR2 FQGNSA.

The CDR3 DNA sequence: TGTGCCAGCAGCCCAATCCCAACGGGACTAGCGAACAATGAGCAGTTCTTC. Protein sequence: CASSPIPTGLANNEQFF. The V and J genes are TRBV7-9 and TRBJ2-1, with 10 nucleotides matching TRBD2. This CDR3 is built from 17 residues. Germline CDR1 and CDR2: SEHNR and FQNEAQ (reference sequence). Trimming at V came to 5 bases and at J to 5 bases, leaving 12 bases not matched to a gene.

The chain carries TRBV7-2 and TRBJ2-5, with 10 bases matching TRBD2. The ends lost 5 bases at V and 10 bases at J; junction bases unmatched: 10. The V gene's germline CDR1 is SGHTA and CDR2 FQGNSA. The CDR3 length is 14 residues. CDR3 nucleotide sequence: TGTGCCAGCAGCCCCCCCAGCGGGAGGGCGGGCCAGTACTTC. It encodes CASSPPSGRAGQYF.

This clonotype was picked up a small number of times. The rearrangement joins TRBV20-1 to TRBJ2-1; 7 bases align to TRBD2. Germline values: CDR1 DFQATT, CDR2 SNEGSKA (reference sequence). CDR3 length equals 16 residues. Trimming took 3 bases from V and 2 from J; bases not matched to a gene: 10. Written as DNA, the CDR3 is TGCAGTGCTAGCGCCGTATCGGCGGGGGCCTACAATGAGCAGTTCTTC. Translating it yields CSASAVSAGAYNEQFF.

The chain carries TRBV27 and TRBJ1-2; D perhaps matches TRBD1 (5 bases). Trimming took 7 bases from V and 8 from J, leaving 20 bases between them. Per the germline V gene, CDR1 is MNHEY and CDR2 is SMNVEV (reference sequence). CDR3 length: 14 residues. The CDR3 region has the DNA TGTGCCAGCAAACCACAACAGGCGAACGGAGGCTACACCTTC. Translated: CASKPQQANGGYTF.

This clonotype was counted many times. The chain recombines TRBV12-3 or TRBV12-4 with TRBJ2-1; 11 bases line up with TRBD2. This CDR3 has 15 residues. After removal of 6 bases from V and 8 bases from J, the junction contained 9 bases not matched to a gene. CDR3 in amino acids: CASRPAGTSGYEQFF. CDR3 DNA sequence: TGTGCCAGCAGACCTGCCGGGACTAGCGGTTATGAGCAGTTCTTC.